Shown below are 6 T cell receptor beta chains from a single sample sequenced in a study of shared clonotypes between healthy human individuals. Naive CD8 cells, CD45RO-negative and positively selected for CCR7, excluded terminally differentiated effector memory CD45RA+ cells. The protocol was immunoSEQ multiplex PCR, while the TCRdb copy is restricted to in-frame clones and leaves out a portion. This table has around 2,000,000 clones, approximately 94% appearing once. The sample taken for sequencing was naive CD8+ T cells sorted from blood. The origin of the receptors is a man between 18 and 29 years old in good health.

The rearrangement links TRBV29-1 to TRBJ1-1; D call uncertain. V lost 7 bases and J 5 bases, leaving 17 bases between the germline ends. Looked up from germline, CDR1 is SQVTM and CDR2 is ANQGSEA. This CDR3 region has 13 residues. For the CDR3, the DNA is TGCAGCGACCCGGCCGGGGAACGGACTGAAGCTTTCTTT. It yields the protein CSDPAGERTEAFF. Full variable domain (rest looked up from reference TRBV29-1 and TRBJ1-1): SAVISQKPSRDICQRGTSLTIQCQVDSQVTMMFWYRQQPGQSLTLIATANQGSEATYESGFVIDKFPISRPNLTFSTLTVSNMSPEDSSIYLCSDPAGERTEAFFGQGTRLTVV.

J is TRBJ1-2 and V is TRBV5-4; tentatively, D is TRBD1 (6 bases). The CDR3 extends over 15 amino acids. Germline values: CDR1 SGHNT, CDR2 YYREEE (reference sequence). The germline V and J ends were trimmed by 1 base and 5 bases, with 15 bases remaining between them. The CDR3 bases are TGTGCCAGCAGCTTGCCACAGGGACGGGTGTATGGCTACACCTTC. Protein product: CASSLPQGRVYGYTF.

Notes on this clone: Other DNA sequences in this specimen translate into the identical CDR3. The V and J genes are TRBV7-9 and TRBJ2-3; D unclear. With 2 bases removed from V and 4 bases from J, the gap between germline ends came to 4 bases. The CDR3 extends over 12 amino acids. Germline-derived CDR1 and CDR2 are SEHNR and FQNEAQ (reference sequence). The CDR3 DNA follows: TGTGCCAGCAGCTTAAACCCAGATACGCAGTATTTT. Amino acids: CASSLNPDTQYF.

CDR3 in amino acids: CASGPSLGLEQFF. DNA for the CDR3: TGTGCCAGCGGCCCGAGCCTGGGCTTAGAGCAGTTCTTC. The chain combines TRBV6-6 with TRBJ2-1; D uncertain. V lost 8 bases to trimming and J lost 10 bases, with 18 bases between them. From germline, CDR1 is MNHNY and CDR2 SVGAGI (reference sequence). The CDR3 is 13 amino acids.

The V gene is TRBV7-9, the J gene TRBJ2-7; 7 bases fit TRBD2. Per germline, CDR1 SEHNR and CDR2 FQNEAQ (reference sequence). Trimming at V came to 4 bases and at J to 1 base, leaving 4 bases not matched to a gene. This CDR3 contains 14 residues. The CDR3 DNA reads as TGTGCCAGCAGCTGGGGCGGGAGTTCCTACGAGCAGTACTTC. Translating gives CASSWGGSSYEQYF. The whole variable domain, filled in from reference TRBV7-9 and TRBJ2-7, reads DTGVSQNPRHKITKRGQNVTFRCDPISEHNRLYWYRQTLGQGPEFLTYFQNEAQLEKSRLLSDRFSAERPKGSFSTLEIQRTEQGDSAMYLCASSWGGSSYEQYFGPGTRLTVT.

The chain recombines TRBV6-6 with TRBJ2-3, with D possibly matching TRBD2 (6 bases). The CDR3 is made up of 16 amino acids. V lost 0 bases and J lost 5, with 15 bases in between. Germline V CDR1 and CDR2: MNHNY, SVGAGI (reference sequence). CDR3 loop: CASSYSEGEVGDTQYF. In DNA form, the CDR3 reads TGTGCCAGCAGTTACTCGGAAGGGGAGGTCGGAGATACGCAGTATTTT.